This T cell receptor beta chain derives from a study of technical replicates of blood from a handful of donors. The V end was cut by 5 bases, the J end by 2 bases, with 16 bases between. The CDR3 sequence is 17 residues long. Germline CDR1 and CDR2: SEHNR and FQNEAQ (reference sequence). The data were produced by immunoSEQ multiplex PCR, yet TCRdb's version contains in-frame clones alone and is incomplete. This sample has over 90,000 clones, with approximately 95% found just once. Sequencing was carried out using T cells isolated from PBMCs. The source of this sequence is a human donor in good health. The rearrangement joins TRBV7-9 to TRBJ1-6; D may be TRBD1 (6 bases). Here the CDR3 DNA reads TGTGCCAGCAGCCACACACCGACAGGAACCTATAATTCACCCCTCCACTTT. Translating gives CASSHTPTGTYNSPLHF.